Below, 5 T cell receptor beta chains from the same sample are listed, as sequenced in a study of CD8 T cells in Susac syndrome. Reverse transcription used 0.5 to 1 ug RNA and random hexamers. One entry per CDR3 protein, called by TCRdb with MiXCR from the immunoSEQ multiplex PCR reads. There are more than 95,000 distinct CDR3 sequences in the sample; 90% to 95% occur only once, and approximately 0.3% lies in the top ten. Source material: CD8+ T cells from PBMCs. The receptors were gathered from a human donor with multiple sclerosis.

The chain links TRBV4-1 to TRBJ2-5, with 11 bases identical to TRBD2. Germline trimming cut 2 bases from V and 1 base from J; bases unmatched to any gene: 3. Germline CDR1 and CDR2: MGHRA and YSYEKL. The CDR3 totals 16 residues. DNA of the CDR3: TGCGCCAGCAGCCAACCCGGACTAGCGGGCCAAGAGACCCAGTACTTC. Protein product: CASSQPGLAGQETQYF.

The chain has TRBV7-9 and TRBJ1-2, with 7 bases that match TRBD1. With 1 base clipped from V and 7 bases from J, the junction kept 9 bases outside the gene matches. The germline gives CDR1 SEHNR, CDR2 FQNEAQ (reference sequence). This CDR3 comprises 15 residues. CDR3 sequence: CASSLDWDSSVGYTF. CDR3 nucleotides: TGTGCCAGCAGCTTAGACTGGGACAGTTCGGTTGGCTACACCTTC.

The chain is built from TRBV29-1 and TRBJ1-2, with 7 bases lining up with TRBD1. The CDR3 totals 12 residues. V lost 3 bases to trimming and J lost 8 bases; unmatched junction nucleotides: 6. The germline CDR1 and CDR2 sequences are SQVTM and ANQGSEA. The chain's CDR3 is CSVDRGILGYTF. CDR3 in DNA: TGCAGCGTTGACAGGGGGATTTTGGGCTACACCTTC.

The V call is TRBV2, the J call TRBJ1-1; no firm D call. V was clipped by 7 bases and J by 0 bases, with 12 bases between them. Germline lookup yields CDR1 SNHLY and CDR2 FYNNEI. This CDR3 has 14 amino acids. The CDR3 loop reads CASIGLGVNTEAFF. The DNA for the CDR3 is TGTGCCAGCATAGGGCTGGGTGTGAACACTGAAGCTTTCTTT.

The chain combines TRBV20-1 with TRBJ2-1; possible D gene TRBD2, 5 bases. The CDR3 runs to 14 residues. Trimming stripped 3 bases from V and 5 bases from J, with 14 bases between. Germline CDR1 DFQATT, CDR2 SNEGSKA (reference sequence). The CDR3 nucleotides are TGCAGTGCTAGTGTAAGCGGCGCTCACAATGAGCAGTTCTTC. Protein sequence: CSASVSGAHNEQFF.